Detailed here is one T cell receptor beta chain. The cohort comprised adults aged roughly 18 to 95 years residing in under 25 US areas. What the recovered Cohort 3 donors had was two negative PCRs, clearance, or symptom resolution. Original processing notes: How many nucleated cells were present was estimated from reference gene primer amplification. Sequencing used immunoSEQ multiplex PCR; TCRdb keeps in-frame clones, though not all of them. The V and J calls and clone size are taken from that table; D and trimming were inferred from the DNA. The sample has some 330,000 clones; under 85% are singletons. This sample stems from a study of blood T cell repertoires in COVID-19. On the study more broadly: PBMCs, B-cell-depleted T cells, or T cells were the source of the cDNA or gDNA that made up the material.

Germline V gives CDR1 SGDLS, CDR2 YYNGEE. The CDR3 is made up of 15 amino acids. V shed 4 bases and J shed 8 bases, with 16 bases lying between them. The sample comprised PBMCs or T cells enriched from blood (not recorded which). The chain employs TRBV9 and TRBJ1-6; D possibly corresponds to TRBD1 (5 bases). This TCR was sampled from a woman aged 45-60 years who had recovered from COVID-19. The CDR3 DNA sequence: TGTGCCAGCAGCTCCCTAGGACATATAGATTCACCCCTCCACTTT. As protein: CASSSLGHIDSPLHF.